Shown below are 13 T cell receptor beta chains from a single sample sequenced in a study of intratumoral heterogeneity in liver cancer. Library preparation used the immunoSEQ multiplex PCR assay. TCRdb provides this immuneACCESS table in a form limited to in-frame rearrangements. Some clones are lacking; in checked studies, under half of them reflect an unresolved V gene, and why the rest are absent is not known. For this sample there are about 20,000 clones; approximately 73% appear just once. Clones ranked in the top ten supply about 17% of the sample. Sequencing used tumor-adjacent normal tissue, obtained before any cancer treatment. The receptors stem from a woman between 65 and 79 years old with hepatocellular carcinoma.

V is TRBV5-1 and J is TRBJ1-3; 7 nucleotides agree with TRBD1. This CDR3 comprises 15 residues. The ends lost 4 bases at V and 4 bases at J; junction bases unmatched: 8. Germline CDR1 SGHRS, CDR2 YFSETQ. Here the CDR3 DNA reads TGCGCCAGCAGCCCCCAGGGGGGAGCAGGAAACACCATATATTTT. Protein: CASSPQGGAGNTIYF.

This clone was counted only a few times. The chain carries TRBV9 and TRBJ2-7; the D call may be TRBD1 or TRBD2 (5 bases each). This CDR3 has 16 residues. Per the germline V gene, CDR1 is SGDLS and CDR2 is YYNGEE. V lost 4 bases and J lost 2, with 19 bases in between. In DNA, the CDR3 is TGTGCCAGCAGCCGCTCCCTAGGGGACGAAGCCTACGAGCAGTACTTC. This sequence encodes CASSRSLGDEAYEQYF. Based on the CDR3 plus reference TRBV9 and TRBJ2-7, the full variable domain is DSGVTQTPKHLITATGQRVTLRCSPRSGDLSVYWYQQSLDQGLQFLIQYYNGEERAKGNILERFSAQQFPDLHSELNLSSLELGDSALYFCASSRSLGDEAYEQYFGPGTRLTVT.

V usage is TRBV28 and J usage is TRBJ1-4; D gene uncertain. Germline V gives CDR1 MDHEN, CDR2 SYDVKM. CDR3 size: 14 residues. V lost 2 bases and J 4 bases, leaving 8 bases between the germline ends. In DNA form, the CDR3 reads TGTGCCAGCAGTTTAGTCTTCGTTAATGAAAAACTGTTTTTT. It codes for CASSLVFVNEKLFF.

The V call is TRBV6-1, the J call TRBJ2-7; TRBD2 aligns across 10 bases. The V gene's germline CDR1 is MNHNS and CDR2 SASEGT. J lost 3 bases, V lost 2 bases, and 4 bases had no gene match. This CDR3 region has 15 residues. The CDR3 DNA sequence: TGTGCCAGCAGTGAAATAGCGGGAGGTCTCTACGAGCAGTACTTC. Amino acids: CASSEIAGGLYEQYF.

This clone was seen only once. V usage is TRBV5-1 and J usage is TRBJ2-4, with D perhaps matching TRBD1 or TRBD2 (5 bases each). V lost 0 bases and J lost 0, with 16 bases in between. Looked up from germline, CDR1 is SGHRS and CDR2 is YFSETQ. The CDR3 runs 18 residues. CDR3 residues: CASSLAGTPRGAKNIQYF. CDR3 coding DNA: TGCGCCAGCAGCTTGGCCGGGACCCCCCGCGGAGCCAAAAACATTCAGTACTTC.

The CDR3 sequence: CASSLGDTKDTDTQYF. CDR3 coding DNA: TGTGCCAGCAGTTTGGGCGACACAAAAGACACAGATACGCAGTATTTT. The chain links TRBV6-6 to TRBJ2-3; D is unresolved. The V and J ends lost 4 bases and 2 bases respectively, with 16 bases between them. This CDR3 is 16 amino acids long. Per the germline V gene, CDR1 is MNHNY and CDR2 is SVGAGI (reference sequence).

The chain combines TRBV19 with TRBJ2-3, with TRBD2 identical over 7 bases. The CDR3 length is 15 residues. CDR1 and CDR2 from the germline V gene are LNHDA and SQIVND (reference sequence). J gave up 5 bases and V 5 bases, and 10 bases lay outside the gene matches. The CDR3 sequence: CASSAHKREGDTQYF. The CDR3, as DNA: TGTGCCAGTAGTGCGCATAAAAGGGAGGGAGATACGCAGTATTTT.

This sequence joins TRBV7-9 and TRBJ1-6; 8 positions match TRBD1. The J segment lost 9 bases and the V segment lost 4 bases, leaving 8 bases of the junction unmatched. The germline CDR1 and CDR2 sequences are SEHNR and FQNEAQ (reference sequence). CDR3 length: 15 residues. DNA for the CDR3: TGTGCCAGCAGCTCGCAGACAGGGGTTAGTTCACCCCTCCACTTT. Protein sequence: CASSSQTGVSSPLHF.

V usage is TRBV7-8 and J usage is TRBJ1-5; unclear D gene. The CDR3 is 13 amino acids. CDR1 and CDR2 from the germline V gene are SGHVS and FQNEAQ. Trimming removed 3 bases at V and 1 base at J, with 4 bases between. CDR3 sequence: CASSFDSNQPQHF. The CDR3 DNA reads as TGTGCCAGCAGCTTCGACAGCAATCAGCCCCAGCATTTT.

This clone was seen only once. The V call is TRBV5-1, the J call TRBJ2-3, with a possible D match to TRBD2 (5 bases). Per germline, CDR1 SGHRS and CDR2 YFSETQ. The CDR3 runs to 15 residues. V lost 2 bases and J lost 1, with 11 bases in between. CDR3 in amino acids: CASSFAGDRTDTQYF. The CDR3 DNA reads as TGCGCCAGCAGCTTCGCGGGCGACCGCACAGATACGCAGTATTTT.

The CDR3 DNA reads TGTGCCACCAGTGATTTGTGGGGGACAGGGACCACCGGGGAGCTGTTTTTT. Amino acid sequence: CATSDLWGTGTTGELFF. The chain couples TRBV24-1 to TRBJ2-2; TRBD1 matches 9 bases. The CDR3 consists of 17 residues. Germline V gene lookup returns CDR1 KGHDR and CDR2 SFDVKD. Germline trimming cut 0 bases from V and 4 bases from J; bases unmatched to any gene: 5.

This chain joins TRBV10-3 and TRBJ1-6, with a weak D call TRBD1 (6 bases). Germline lookup yields CDR1 ENHRY and CDR2 SYGVKD. Trimming took off 6 bases at V and 5 bases at J, with 11 bases between the two ends. CDR3 length equals 14 residues. CDR3 loop: CAIRGARNNSPLHF. DNA of the CDR3: TGTGCCATCAGGGGGGCCAGGAATAATTCACCCCTCCACTTT.

V is TRBV30 and J is TRBJ1-3, with TRBD1 as a possible D gene (5 bases). This CDR3 spans 15 amino acids. CDR1 and CDR2 from the germline V gene are GTSNPN and SVGIG (reference sequence). V shed 2 bases and J shed 0 bases, with 11 bases lying between them. The CDR3 sequence: CAWSSWGISGNTIYF. As DNA, the CDR3 is TGTGCCTGGAGTAGCTGGGGGATCTCTGGAAACACCATATATTTT.